The rows below give T cell receptor beta chains drawn from one sample of a study of cytomegalovirus exposure and HLA in healthy donors. Here immunoSEQ multiplex PCR was the method, and the copy in TCRdb shows in-frame clones only, minus some. The data hold about 170,000 clones, with around 80% observed a single time. The sample comprised PBMCs. The origin of the receptors is a female donor in good health and CMV-seronegative. The CDR3 runs from the conserved cysteine through the conserved F or W. Fields, in order: D gene, clone size, V gene, J gene, CDR3 DNA, CDR3 protein. The D gene is left open where the match is weak. For some rows the clone size is stated as once, few or many, or as a class when expanded; others skip it.

D: TRBD1; size: .; V: TRBV28; J: TRBJ1-3; DNA: TGTGCCAGCAGTCACAATTTCAAGGGGGCGAACACCATATATTTT; CDR3: CASSHNFKGANTIYF
D: .; size: .; V: TRBV5-4; J: TRBJ1-5; DNA: TGTGCCAGCAGCTTAGGGGGTCCTGGGAGCAATCAGCCCCAGCATTTT; CDR3: CASSLGGPGSNQPQHF
D: .; size: few; V: TRBV4-1; J: TRBJ2-7; DNA: TGCGCCAGCAGCCAAGATGGGGGCCCCTACGAGCAGTACTTC; CDR3: CASSQDGGPYEQYF
D: TRBD1; size: once; V: TRBV6-5; J: TRBJ1-3; DNA: TGTGCCAGCAGTTACACCCCGACAGGGGCTGGAAACACCATATATTTT; CDR3: CASSYTPTGAGNTIYF
D: TRBD1; size: .; V: TRBV5-3; J: TRBJ1-4; DNA: TGTGCCAGAAGCTTGCGGGACAGAAATGAAAAACTGTTTTTT; CDR3: CARSLRDRNEKLFF
D: TRBD2; size: .; V: TRBV29-1; J: TRBJ2-7; DNA: TGCAGCGTTGGTTCCGGACTAGGGTCCTACGAGCAGTACTTC; CDR3: CSVGSGLGSYEQYF
D: .; size: .; V: TRBV11-2; J: TRBJ2-7; DNA: TGTGCCAGCAGCTCCGCCTACGAGCAGTACTTC; CDR3: CASSSAYEQYF
D: TRBD1; size: few; V: TRBV9; J: TRBJ2-5; DNA: TGTGCCAGCAGCGTGGATCAGGGGGCTTCAAAGACCCAGTACTTC; CDR3: CASSVDQGASKTQYF
D: .; size: .; V: TRBV7-2; J: TRBJ2-7; DNA: TGTGCCAGCAGCCCCGAGTCCGGGACTTGGCAGTACTTC; CDR3: CASSPESGTWQYF
D: .; size: .; V: TRBV25-1; J: TRBJ2-3; DNA: TGTGCCAGCAGTGCCCGCCCCAGGGCAGGCCGTCATACGGATACGCAGTATTTT; CDR3: CASSARPRAGRHTDTQYF
D: TRBD2; size: .; V: TRBV4-1; J: TRBJ2-6; DNA: TGCGCCAGCAGCCAAGATCGGATAGCGGGGGAGTTTGGGGCCAACGGCCTGACTTTC; CDR3: CASSQDRIAGEFGANGLTF
D: .; size: .; V: TRBV15; J: TRBJ2-3; DNA: TGTGCCACCAGCAGACTAGCCGTGCTCAGCACAGATACGCAGTATTTT; CDR3: CATSRLAVLSTDTQYF
D: .; size: .; V: TRBV4-3; J: TRBJ2-7; DNA: TGCGCCAGCAGCCCTAGACAGAGCACTTACGAGCAGTACTTC; CDR3: CASSPRQSTYEQYF
D: TRBD1; size: .; V: TRBV19; J: TRBJ1-5; DNA: TGTGCCAGTACGGGACAGGGGGCGGGGGGTCAGCCCCAGCATTTT; CDR3: CASTGQGAGGQPQHF
D: .; size: .; V: TRBV27; J: TRBJ1-1; DNA: TGTGCCAGCAGTATAGTGGCAGGGCTTATGAACACTGAAGCTTTCTTT; CDR3: CASSIVAGLMNTEAFF
D: .; size: .; V: TRBV5-6; J: TRBJ2-1; DNA: TGTGCCAGCAGCTTTGGCCCCACCGGGACAAAAGGCCACAATGAGCAGTTCTTC; CDR3: CASSFGPTGTKGHNEQFF
D: TRBD2; size: few; V: TRBV6-1; J: TRBJ2-1; DNA: TGTGCCAGCAGTGAACTAGCGGGGTTTAATGAGCAGTTCTTC; CDR3: CASSELAGFNEQFF
D: TRBD1; size: .; V: TRBV11-3; J: TRBJ1-2; DNA: TGTGCCAGCAGCTCGGCCCCCGGGACAGAGATTTATGGCTACACCTTC; CDR3: CASSSAPGTEIYGYTF
D: TRBD2; size: .; V: TRBV9; J: TRBJ2-1; DNA: TGTGCCAGCAGCCCACGGGGACTAGCGGGGGGCCAGACGCAGTTCTTC; CDR3: CASSPRGLAGGQTQFF
D: .; size: .; V: TRBV5-1; J: TRBJ1-2; DNA: TGCGCCAGCACCTTCGAGCCGACATCTAACTATGGCTACACCTTC; CDR3: CASTFEPTSNYGYTF
D: .; size: .; V: TRBV6-4; J: TRBJ1-2; DNA: TGTGCCAGCAGTCCCTCGGACGGAGGTTGGGGCTACACCTTC; CDR3: CASSPSDGGWGYTF
D: .; size: .; V: TRBV25-1; J: TRBJ2-7; DNA: TGTGCCAGCAGTGGCCTACTCTACGAGCAGTACTTC; CDR3: CASSGLLYEQYF
D: TRBD1; size: few; V: TRBV15; J: TRBJ2-3; DNA: TGTGCCACCAGCTCAAGGACAGGCCCTCCGGGCACAGATACGCAGTATTTT; CDR3: CATSSRTGPPGTDTQYF
D: .; size: .; V: TRBV6-5; J: TRBJ2-5; DNA: TGTGCCAGCGGGGGGTTAGGGGGGGCATTGGAGACCCAGTACTTC; CDR3: CASGGLGGALETQYF
D: .; size: .; V: TRBV30; J: TRBJ2-1; DNA: TGTGCCTGGAGTCTAGGAGTGTACAAAGAGCAGTTCTTC; CDR3: CAWSLGVYKEQFF
D: TRBD2; size: .; V: TRBV4-2; J: TRBJ2-6; DNA: TGTGCCAGCAGCCAACTACGCCGGGACGGGAGGAGCTCTGGGGCCAACGGCCTGACTTTC; CDR3: CASSQLRRDGRSSGANGLTF
D: TRBD1; size: .; V: TRBV6-5; J: TRBJ2-7; DNA: TGTGCCAGTACCCTTTCGACAGGGACCTACGAGCAGTACTTC; CDR3: CASTLSTGTYEQYF
D: .; size: few; V: TRBV5-1; J: TRBJ2-1; DNA: TGCGCCAGCAGCTCCCCCGGGACTCCGGGGATTTACAATGAGCAGTTCTTC; CDR3: CASSSPGTPGIYNEQFF
D: .; size: .; V: TRBV27; J: TRBJ2-2; DNA: TGTGCCAGCAGGCGGTCCACCGGGGAGCTGTTTTTT; CDR3: CASRRSTGELFF
D: .; size: .; V: TRBV28; J: TRBJ1-2; DNA: TGTGCCAGCAGCCCCGGGGGGGCGAGCGACTATGGCTACACCTTC; CDR3: CASSPGGASDYGYTF
D: .; size: .; V: TRBV7-3; J: TRBJ2-3; DNA: TGTGCCAGCAGGGATACTAGGGCCTCAGATACGCAGTATTTT; CDR3: CASRDTRASDTQYF
D: TRBD2; size: few; V: TRBV9; J: TRBJ2-3; DNA: TGTGCCAGTGGCAGGACTAGCGGCCGAGATACGCAGTATTTT; CDR3: CASGRTSGRDTQYF
D: .; size: .; V: TRBV18; J: TRBJ1-5; DNA: TGTGCCAGCTCACCGTCAGGATCGAATCAGCCCCAGCATTTT; CDR3: CASSPSGSNQPQHF
D: .; size: .; V: TRBV19; J: TRBJ1-3; DNA: TGTGCCAGTAGTACCATCTTTGGTGGGAGCTCTGGAAACACCATATATTTT; CDR3: CASSTIFGGSSGNTIYF
D: .; size: .; V: TRBV28; J: TRBJ1-1; DNA: TGTGCCGAAGGAGAACCTCACACTGAAGCTTTCTTT; CDR3: CAEGEPHTEAFF
D: .; size: .; V: TRBV6-1; J: TRBJ1-5; DNA: TGTGCCAGCAGGGACAGCTCTTATCAGCCCCAGCATTTT; CDR3: CASRDSSYQPQHF
D: .; size: .; V: TRBV7-9; J: TRBJ1-2; DNA: TGTGCCAGCAGCCCATCCGGGGGTGGCTACACCTTC; CDR3: CASSPSGGGYTF